This TCR beta chain was captured by sequencing in a study of early T cells in non-severe SARS-CoV-2 infection. Study-level information: Chains were unpaired, as sequencing was done on bulk RNA from unsorted whole blood.

TCRdb reanalysed the 5' RACE reads using MiXCR and keeps one entry per CDR3 protein. Here the sample spans approximately 83,000 distinct CDR3 sequences, around 15% being singletons. Germline V gives CDR1 LGHDT, CDR2 YNNKEL (reference sequence). The CDR3 covers 15 residues. Trimming removed 3 bases from V and 3 bases from J; junction bases left unmatched: 6. This TCR came from an adult who was a healthcare worker with PCR-confirmed SARS-CoV-2 infection or an uninfected control (not recorded which). The sequenced sample was whole blood. This sequence joins TRBV3-1 and TRBJ1-1, with 8 bases that match TRBD1. CDR3 amino acids: CASSQRTGTHTEAFF. The CDR3 DNA reads as TGTGCCAGCAGCCAGCGGACAGGGACGCACACTGAAGCTTTCTTT.